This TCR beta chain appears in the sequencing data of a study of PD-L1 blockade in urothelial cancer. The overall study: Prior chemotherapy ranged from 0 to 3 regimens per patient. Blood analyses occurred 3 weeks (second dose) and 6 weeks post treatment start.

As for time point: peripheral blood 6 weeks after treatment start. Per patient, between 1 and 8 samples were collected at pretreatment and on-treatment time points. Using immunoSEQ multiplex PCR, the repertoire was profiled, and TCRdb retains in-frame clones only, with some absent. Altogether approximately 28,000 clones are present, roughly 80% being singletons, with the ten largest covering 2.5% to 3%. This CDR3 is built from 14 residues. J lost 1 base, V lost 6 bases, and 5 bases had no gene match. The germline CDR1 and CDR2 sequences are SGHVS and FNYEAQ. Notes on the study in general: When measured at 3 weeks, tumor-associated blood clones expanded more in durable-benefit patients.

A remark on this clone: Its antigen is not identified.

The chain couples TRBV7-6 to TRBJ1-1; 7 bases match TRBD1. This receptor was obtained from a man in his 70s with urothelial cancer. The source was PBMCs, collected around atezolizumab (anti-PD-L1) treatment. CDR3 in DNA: TGTGCCAGCAGTCGGGACAGCGGGAACACTGAAGCTTTCTTT. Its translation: CASSRDSGNTEAFF.